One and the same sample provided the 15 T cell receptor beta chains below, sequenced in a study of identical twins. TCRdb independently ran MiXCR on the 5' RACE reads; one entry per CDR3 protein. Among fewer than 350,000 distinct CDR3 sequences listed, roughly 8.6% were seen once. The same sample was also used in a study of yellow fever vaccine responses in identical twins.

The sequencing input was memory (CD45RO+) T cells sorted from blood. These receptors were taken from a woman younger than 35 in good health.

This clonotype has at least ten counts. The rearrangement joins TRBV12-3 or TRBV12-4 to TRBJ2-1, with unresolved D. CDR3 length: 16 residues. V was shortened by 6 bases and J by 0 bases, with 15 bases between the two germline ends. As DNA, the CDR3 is TGTGCCAGCAGAGCCCCCACCAGCCTCTCCTACAATGAGCAGTTCTTC. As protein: CASRAPTSLSYNEQFF.

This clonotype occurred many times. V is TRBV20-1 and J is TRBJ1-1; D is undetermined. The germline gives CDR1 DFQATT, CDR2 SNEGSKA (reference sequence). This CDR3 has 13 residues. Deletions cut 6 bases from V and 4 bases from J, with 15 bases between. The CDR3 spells CSASLHGSTEAFF. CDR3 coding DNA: TGCAGTGCCTCCTTACACGGGAGCACTGAAGCTTTCTTT.

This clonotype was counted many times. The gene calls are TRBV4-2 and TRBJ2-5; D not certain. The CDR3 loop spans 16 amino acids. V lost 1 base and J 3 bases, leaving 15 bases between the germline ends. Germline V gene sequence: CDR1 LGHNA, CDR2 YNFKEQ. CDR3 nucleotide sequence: TGTGCCAGCAGCCAAGGGAGATCGGCCAGCGAAGAGACCCAGTACTTC. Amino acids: CASSQGRSASEETQYF.

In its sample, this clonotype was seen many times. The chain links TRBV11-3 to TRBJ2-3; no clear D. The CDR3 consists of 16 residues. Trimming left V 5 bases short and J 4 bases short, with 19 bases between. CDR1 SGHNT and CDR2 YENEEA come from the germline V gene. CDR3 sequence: CASSRRSWAVPDTQYF. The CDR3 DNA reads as TGTGCCAGCAGCCGTAGGTCGTGGGCCGTCCCAGATACGCAGTATTTT.

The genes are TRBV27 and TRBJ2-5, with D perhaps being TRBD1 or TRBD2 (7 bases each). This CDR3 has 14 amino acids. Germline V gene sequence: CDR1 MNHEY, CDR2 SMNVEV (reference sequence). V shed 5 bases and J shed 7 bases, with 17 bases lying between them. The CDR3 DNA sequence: TGTGCCAGCAGTAGCGGGACAGCCGGTCGGACCCAGTACTTC. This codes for CASSSGTAGRTQYF.

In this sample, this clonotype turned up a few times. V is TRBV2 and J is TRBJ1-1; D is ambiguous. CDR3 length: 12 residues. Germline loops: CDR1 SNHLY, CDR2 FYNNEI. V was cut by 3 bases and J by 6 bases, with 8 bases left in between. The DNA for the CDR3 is TGTGCCAGCAGTGAGTTGTGGGCTGAAGCTTTCTTT. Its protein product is CASSELWAEAFF.

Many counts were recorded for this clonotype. The CDR3 sequence is CASSQESHGGADGELFF. The CDR3 DNA reads TGCGCCAGCAGCCAAGAGTCCCACGGGGGGGCTGACGGGGAGCTGTTTTTT. The rearrangement uses TRBV4-1 and TRBJ2-2; 8 nucleotides align to TRBD2. Germline CDR1 MGHRA, CDR2 YSYEKL. V lost 0 bases to trimming and J lost 7 bases; unmatched junction nucleotides: 10. This CDR3 has 17 amino acids.

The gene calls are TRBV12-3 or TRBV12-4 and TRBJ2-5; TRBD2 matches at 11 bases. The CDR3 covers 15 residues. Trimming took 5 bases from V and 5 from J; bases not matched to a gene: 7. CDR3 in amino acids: CASSLSGGAGETQYF. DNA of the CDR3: TGTGCCAGCAGTCTTAGCGGGGGGGCCGGTGAGACCCAGTACTTC.

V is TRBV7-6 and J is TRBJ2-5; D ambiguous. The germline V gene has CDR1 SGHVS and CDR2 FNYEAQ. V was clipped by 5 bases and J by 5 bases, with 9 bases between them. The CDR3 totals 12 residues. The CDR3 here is CASSRWSETQYF. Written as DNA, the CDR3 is TGTGCCAGCAGCCGTTGGTCGGAGACCCAGTACTTC.

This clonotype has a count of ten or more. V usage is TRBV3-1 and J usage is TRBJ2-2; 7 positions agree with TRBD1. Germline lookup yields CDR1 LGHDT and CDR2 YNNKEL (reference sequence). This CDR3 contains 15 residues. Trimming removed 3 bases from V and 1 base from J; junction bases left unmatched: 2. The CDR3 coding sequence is TGTGCCAGCAGCCATCGGACAGGGAACACCGGGGAGCTGTTTTTT. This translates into CASSHRTGNTGELFF.

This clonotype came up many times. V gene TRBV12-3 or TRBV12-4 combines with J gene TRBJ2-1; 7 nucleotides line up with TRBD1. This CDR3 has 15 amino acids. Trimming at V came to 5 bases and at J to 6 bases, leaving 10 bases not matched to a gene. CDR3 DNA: TGTGCCAGCAGTCCCGGACAGGCGGAAGGCAATGAGCAGTTCTTC. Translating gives CASSPGQAEGNEQFF.

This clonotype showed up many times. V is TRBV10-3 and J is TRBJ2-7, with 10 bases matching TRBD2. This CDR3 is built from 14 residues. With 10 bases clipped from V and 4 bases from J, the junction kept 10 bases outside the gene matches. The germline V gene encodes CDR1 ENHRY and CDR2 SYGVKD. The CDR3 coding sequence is TGTGCCACACAAACTAGCGGGGTCAAGTACGAGCAGTACTTC. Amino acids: CATQTSGVKYEQYF.

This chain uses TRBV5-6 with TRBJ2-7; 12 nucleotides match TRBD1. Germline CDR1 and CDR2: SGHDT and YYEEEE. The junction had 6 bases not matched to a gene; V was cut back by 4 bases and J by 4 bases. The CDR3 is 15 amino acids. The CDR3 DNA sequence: TGTGCCAGCAGCCACGGGACAGGGGGCATGTACGAGCAGTACGTC. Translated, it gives CASSHGTGGMYEQYV.

Here the CDR3 DNA reads TGTGCCAGCAGCTGGCGACAGTACAATGAGCAGTTCTTC. It specifies CASSWRQYNEQFF. The rearrangement uses TRBV7-9 and TRBJ2-1; TRBD1 might be the D (5 bases). V was shortened by 4 bases and J by 4 bases, with 8 bases between the two germline ends. CDR3 length: 13 amino acids. Germline V gives CDR1 SEHNR, CDR2 FQNEAQ (reference sequence). Based on the CDR3 plus reference TRBV7-9 and TRBJ2-1, the full variable domain is DTGVSQNPRHKITKRGQNVTFRCDPISEHNRLYWYRQTLGQGPEFLTYFQNEAQLEKSRLLSDRFSAERPKGSFSTLEIQRTEQGDSAMYLCASSWRQYNEQFFGPGTRLTVL.

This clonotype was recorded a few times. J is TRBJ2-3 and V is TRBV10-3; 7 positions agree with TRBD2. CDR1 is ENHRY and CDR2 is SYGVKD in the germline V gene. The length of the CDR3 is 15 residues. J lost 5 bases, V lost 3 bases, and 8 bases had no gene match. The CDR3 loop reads CAISERVAGKDTQYF. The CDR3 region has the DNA TGTGCCATCAGTGAAAGAGTAGCGGGCAAAGATACGCAGTATTTT.